These 12 T cell receptor beta chains were sequenced from one sample in a study of T cells after yellow fever vaccination. One entry per CDR3 protein results from TCRdb running MiXCR on the 5' RACE reads. Among about 340,000 distinct CDR3 sequences listed, under 15% were seen once. Material: CD4+ T cells sorted from PBMCs, obtained 15 days after the yellow fever booster vaccination. These receptors originate from a man aged 18 to 35 who received the YFV17D yellow fever vaccine.

In this sample, this clonotype turned up a few times. The chain is built from TRBV19 and TRBJ2-2, with a tentative D call TRBD1 (5 bases). In germline, CDR1 is LNHDA, CDR2 SQIVND (reference sequence). This CDR3 is built from 14 residues. Trimming left V 11 bases short and J 0 bases short, with 13 bases between. The CDR3 nucleotides read TGTGCCGGTCGACAGACCGCGAACACCGGGGAGCTGTTTTTT. This codes for CAGRQTANTGELFF.

The chain has TRBV11-2 and TRBJ2-4, with no clear D. This CDR3 is 13 amino acids long. Germline loops: CDR1 SGHAT, CDR2 FQNNGV. V lost 5 bases to trimming and J lost 8 bases, with 13 bases between them. Here the CDR3 reads CASSRVSQDIQYF. DNA of the CDR3: TGTGCCAGCAGCCGAGTAAGTCAAGACATTCAGTACTTC.

The genes are TRBV27 and TRBJ2-3; TRBD2 agrees at 7 bases. J was trimmed by 6 bases and V by 5 bases; bases with no gene match: 5. Germline values: CDR1 MNHEY, CDR2 SMNVEV (reference sequence). CDR3 length equals 13 residues. The CDR3 bases are TGTGCCAGCAGTAGGACTAGTCCCGATACGCAGTATTTT. The encoded protein is CASSRTSPDTQYF.

This clonotype was observed a few times. The rearrangement links TRBV5-1 to TRBJ2-5; TRBD1 matches 10 bases. The V gene end was trimmed by 3 bases and the J gene end by 3 bases; junction bases not matched to a gene: 5. CDR1 SGHRS and CDR2 YFSETQ come from the germline V gene. This CDR3 has 15 residues. CDR3 residues: CASSWAGTGEETQYF. The CDR3 nucleotides read TGCGCCAGCAGCTGGGCCGGGACAGGGGAAGAGACCCAGTACTTC.

V and J are TRBV5-1 and TRBJ2-6; 9 nucleotides agree with TRBD1. Germline CDR1 SGHRS, CDR2 YFSETQ. This CDR3 spans 15 amino acids. V shed 4 bases and J 8 bases; nucleotides not matched to a gene: 7. In nucleotides, the CDR3 is TGCGCCAGCAGCCAAACAGGGGGCGCATCCAACGTCCTGACTTTC. This codes for CASSQTGGASNVLTF. The full variable domain, with the rest looked up from reference TRBV5-1 and TRBJ2-6, is KAGVTQTPRYLIKTRGQQVTLSCSPISGHRSVSWYQQTPGQGLQFLFEYFSETQRNKGNFPGRFSGRQFSNSRSEMNVSTLELGDSALYLCASSQTGGASNVLTFGAGSRLTVL.

The V and J genes are TRBV5-1 and TRBJ1-2; D possibly corresponds to TRBD1 (5 bases). In germline, CDR1 is SGHRS, CDR2 YFSETQ. The V and J ends lost 3 bases and 5 bases respectively, with 17 bases between them. The CDR3 runs to 15 residues. Here the CDR3 DNA reads TGCGCCAGCAGCTCCACTCCAGACAGTTCTTATGGCTACACCTTC. Encoded protein: CASSSTPDSSYGYTF.

The chain links TRBV29-1 to TRBJ2-3; 11 bases fit TRBD2. Germline V CDR1 and CDR2: SQVTM, ANQGSEA. The CDR3 consists of 14 residues. V shed 7 bases and J 3 bases; nucleotides not matched to a gene: 6. CDR3 bases: TGCAGCGCCATAGCGGGGGGGCAGACAGATACGCAGTATTTT. Translation: CSAIAGGQTDTQYF.

The chain joins TRBV10-3 to TRBJ2-2; D call uncertain. Trimming stripped 0 bases from V and 4 bases from J, with 18 bases between. This CDR3 region has 18 residues. CDR1 is ENHRY and CDR2 is SYGVKD in the germline V gene. The CDR3 DNA sequence: TGTGCCATCAGTGAGTCAGCAGGTTCTGTTAGAGGCACCGGGGAGCTGTTTTTT. It translates to CAISESAGSVRGTGELFF.

This rearrangement joins TRBV5-4 to TRBJ1-1; 8 nucleotides agree with TRBD1. This CDR3 is built from 14 residues. The trim removed 3 bases at V and 6 bases at J, leaving 7 bases unmatched. Per the germline V gene, CDR1 is SGHNT and CDR2 is YYREEE (reference sequence). The DNA for the CDR3 is TGTGCCAGCAGCTCACAGGGGGGGAGGGCTGAAGCTTTCTTT. It yields the protein CASSSQGGRAEAFF.

The chain joins TRBV6-1 to TRBJ1-5, with 7 positions matching TRBD1. CDR1 MNHNS and CDR2 SASEGT come from the germline V gene. J was trimmed by 5 bases and V by 4 bases; bases with no gene match: 5. CDR3 length: 14 residues. The CDR3 bases are TGTGCCAGCAGTGTCCCAGGGGGACATCAGCCCCAGCATTTT. Amino acid sequence: CASSVPGGHQPQHF.

The CDR3 nucleotides are TGCAGTGCGCTGGACTCCTACGAGCAGTACTTC. Its protein product is CSALDSYEQYF. This rearrangement joins TRBV20-1 to TRBJ2-7, with D hard to call. Germline-derived CDR1 and CDR2 are DFQATT and SNEGSKA (reference sequence). V shed 6 bases and J shed 0 bases, with 6 bases lying between them. The CDR3 contains 11 residues.

This chain connects TRBV28 to TRBJ1-1, with unresolved D. The length of the CDR3 is 13 residues. Germline loops: CDR1 MDHEN, CDR2 SYDVKM. The ends were cut back, 6 bases at V and 7 bases at J, with 15 bases in the middle. For the CDR3, the DNA is TGTGCCAGCAGGCTTCCATCCGTCTTTGAAGCTTTCTTT. This gives the protein CASRLPSVFEAFF. Based on the CDR3 plus reference TRBV28 and TRBJ1-1, the full variable domain is DVKVTQSSRYLVKRTGEKVFLECVQDMDHENMFWYRQDPGLGLRLIYFSYDVKMKEKGDIPEGYSVSREKKERFSLILESASTNQTSMYLCASRLPSVFEAFFGQGTRLTVV.